This TCR beta chain derives from a study of technical replicates of blood from a few donors. The assay was immunoSEQ multiplex PCR, and TCRdb's table has in-frame clones only and misses some. The sample records 65,000 to 85,000 clones, 95% to 98% being singletons. The CDR3 spans 17 residues. Sequencing was done on a sample of T cells isolated from PBMCs. This TCR derives from a human donor in good health. This chain uses TRBV21-1 with TRBJ1-4; the table gives TRBD1 as D, unverified against the DNA. TRBV21-1 is a documented pseudogene. The CDR3 DNA is TGTGCCAGCAGCAATGACCAAGCCAGGGGGACTAATGAAAAACTGTTTTTT. Its translation is CASSNDQARGTNEKLFF.